The TCR beta chain described here comes from a study of identical twins. This clonotype has only a few counts. Its antigen is unknown. TCRdb itself ran the 5' RACE reads through MiXCR, one entry per CDR3 protein. The data contain hundreds of thousands of distinct CDR3 sequences, around 8.6% of them seen just once; the ten biggest clones take up 0.85% to 1%. Study-wide results and caveats: Twin-shared out-of-frame alpha sequences showed excess low generation probability. The models systematically underestimated how much out-of-frame TCR alpha was shared in monozygotic twins. Findings came from cross-sectional statistics, without long-term follow-up of donors.

J was trimmed by 5 bases and V by 0 bases; bases with no gene match: 8. This CDR3 is built from 15 residues. Germline V lookup: CDR1 SGHRS, CDR2 YFSETQ. The same data also went into a second study, on yellow fever vaccine responses in identical twins.

The chain carries TRBV5-1 and TRBJ2-7, with 7 positions matching TRBD1. The sample was PBMCs. This TCR was recovered from a woman aged 18-29 years in good health. This CDR3 reads CASSLGQGLLNEQYF. In DNA, the CDR3 is TGCGCCAGCAGCTTGGGACAGGGCCTCTTAAACGAGCAGTACTTC. Full variable domain (outside the CDR3, taken from reference TRBV5-1 and TRBJ2-7): KAGVTQTPRYLIKTRGQQVTLSCSPISGHRSVSWYQQTPGQGLQFLFEYFSETQRNKGNFPGRFSGRQFSNSRSEMNVSTLELGDSALYLCASSLGQGLLNEQYFGPGTRLTVT.